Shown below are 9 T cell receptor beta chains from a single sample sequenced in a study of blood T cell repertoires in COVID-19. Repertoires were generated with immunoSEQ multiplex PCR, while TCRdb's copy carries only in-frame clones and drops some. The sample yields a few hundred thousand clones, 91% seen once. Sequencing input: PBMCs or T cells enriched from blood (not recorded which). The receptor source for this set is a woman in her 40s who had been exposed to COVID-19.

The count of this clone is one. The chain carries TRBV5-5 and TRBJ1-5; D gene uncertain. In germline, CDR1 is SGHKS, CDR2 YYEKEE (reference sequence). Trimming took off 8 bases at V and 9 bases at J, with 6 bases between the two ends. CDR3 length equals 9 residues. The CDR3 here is CARGRPQHF. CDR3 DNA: TGTGCCAGGGGGAGGCCCCAGCATTTT.

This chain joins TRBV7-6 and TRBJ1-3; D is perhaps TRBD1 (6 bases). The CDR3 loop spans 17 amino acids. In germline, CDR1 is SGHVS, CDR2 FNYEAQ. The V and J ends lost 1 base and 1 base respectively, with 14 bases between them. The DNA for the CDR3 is TGTGCCAGCAGCTTAGGGGTGGCCAGGGGATCTGGAAACACCATATATTTT. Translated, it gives CASSLGVARGSGNTIYF.

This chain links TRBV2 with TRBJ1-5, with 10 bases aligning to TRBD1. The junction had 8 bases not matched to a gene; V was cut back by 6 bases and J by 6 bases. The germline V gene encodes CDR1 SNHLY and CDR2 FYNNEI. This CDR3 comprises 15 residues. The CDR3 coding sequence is TGTGCCAGCAGCTTAGACAGGGGGCAGAGTCAGCCCCAGCATTTT. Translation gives CASSLDRGQSQPQHF.

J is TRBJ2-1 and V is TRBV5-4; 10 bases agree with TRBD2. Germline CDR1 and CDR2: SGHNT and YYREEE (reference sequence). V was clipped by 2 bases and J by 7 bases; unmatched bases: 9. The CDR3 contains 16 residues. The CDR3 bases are TGTGCCAGCAGCTTAGGTAGAGGACTAGCGGAAAATGAGCAGTTCTTC. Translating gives CASSLGRGLAENEQFF.

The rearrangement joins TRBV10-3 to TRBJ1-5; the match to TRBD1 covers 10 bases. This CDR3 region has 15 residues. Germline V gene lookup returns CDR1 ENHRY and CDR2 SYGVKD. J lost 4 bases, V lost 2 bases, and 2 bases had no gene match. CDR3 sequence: CAISERTGGNQPQHF. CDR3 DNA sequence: TGTGCCATCAGTGAGAGGACAGGGGGTAATCAGCCCCAGCATTTT.

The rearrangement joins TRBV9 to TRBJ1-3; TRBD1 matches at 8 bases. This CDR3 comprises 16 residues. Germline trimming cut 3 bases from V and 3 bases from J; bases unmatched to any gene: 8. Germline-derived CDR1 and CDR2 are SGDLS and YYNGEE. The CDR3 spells CASSAEPDRGGNTIYF. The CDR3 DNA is TGTGCCAGCAGCGCCGAGCCCGACAGGGGTGGAAACACCATATATTTT.

The CDR3 DNA reads TGTGCCAGTAGTATAAGTCCCGGCAGGGGGGAGACCCAGTACTTC. Its translation is CASSISPGRGETQYF. The chain employs TRBV19 and TRBJ2-5; TRBD1 agrees at 7 bases. Losses at the gene ends were 2 bases for V and 5 bases for J; bases not matched to a gene: 8. Germline V lookup: CDR1 LNHDA, CDR2 SQIVND (reference sequence). There are 15 residues in the CDR3.

The chain's CDR3 is CASSPQPQGSAFF. CDR3 coding DNA: TGTGCCAGTAGTCCACAACCACAGGGGTCGGCTTTCTTT. V gene TRBV19 combines with J gene TRBJ1-1; 7 nucleotides align to TRBD1. Germline lookup yields CDR1 LNHDA and CDR2 SQIVND (reference sequence). The CDR3 totals 13 residues. After removal of 5 bases from V and 11 bases from J, the junction contained 11 bases not matched to a gene. Based on the CDR3 plus reference TRBV19 and TRBJ1-1, the full variable domain is DGGITQSPKYLFRKEGQNVTLSCEQNLNHDAMYWYRQDPGQGLRLIYYSQIVNDFQKGDIAEGYSVSREKKESFPLTVTSAQKNPTAFYLCASSPQPQGSAFFGQGTRLTVV.

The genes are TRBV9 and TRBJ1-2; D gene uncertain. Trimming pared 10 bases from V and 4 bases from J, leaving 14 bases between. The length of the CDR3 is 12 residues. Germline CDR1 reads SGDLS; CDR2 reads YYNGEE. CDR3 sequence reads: CASARVSYGYTF. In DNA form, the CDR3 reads TGTGCCTCCGCCCGGGTGTCCTATGGCTACACCTTC.